This TCR beta chain was obtained from a study of blood T cell repertoires in COVID-19. Whole-study context: Spain, Italy and the United States supplied samples that represented acute and convalescent COVID-19. Sample material is recorded as cDNA or gDNA derived from T cells, B-cell-depleted T cells, or PBMCs.

Authors' processing steps: Reference gene primer amplification gave nucleated cell count estimates. The assay was immunoSEQ multiplex PCR, and TCRdb's table has in-frame clones only and misses some. V, J and clone size derive from that table, while D and trimming were established from the DNA sequence. Of about 190,000 clones in the sample, about nine tenths are singletons; the top ten hold approximately 4%. The CDR3 covers 12 residues. The germline V gene encodes CDR1 LGHDT and CDR2 YNNKEL (reference sequence). V was cut by 3 bases and J by 7 bases, with 4 bases left in between. The chain is built from TRBV3-1 (or the pseudogene TRBV3-2) and TRBJ1-6; D gene ambiguous. This sequence originates from a woman under 40 with acute or convalescent COVID-19. The sequenced sample consisted of peripheral blood. The CDR3 here is CASSQANSPLHF. The CDR3 coding sequence is TGTGCCAGCAGCCAGGCCAATTCACCCCTCCACTTT.